The T cell receptor (beta chain) described here comes from a study of early T cells in non-severe SARS-CoV-2 infection. Study details: Unsorted whole blood bulk RNA was sequenced, with unpaired chains.

This clonotype was recorded at least ten times. Via MiXCR, TCRdb re-called the 5' RACE reads, giving one row per CDR3 protein. There are about 110,000 distinct CDR3 sequences in the sample; roughly 12% occur only once, and approximately 3.5% lies in the top ten. This specimen consisted of whole blood, obtained at baseline. The clonotype comes from an adult who was a healthcare worker with PCR-confirmed SARS-CoV-2 infection or an uninfected control (not recorded which).

The CDR3 region is CASSLHSGANVLTF. As DNA, the CDR3 is TGTGCCAGCAGCTTACACTCTGGGGCCAACGTCCTGACTTTC. The V and J genes are TRBV7-9 and TRBJ2-6, with D hard to call. This CDR3 spans 14 amino acids. Germline V lookup: CDR1 SEHNR, CDR2 FQNEAQ (reference sequence). V lost 2 bases to trimming and J lost 0 bases, with 2 bases between them.